This T cell receptor beta chain was obtained from a study of cytomegalovirus exposure and HLA in healthy donors. Study background: A prior study identified 110 million or so unique TCR beta sequences from some 200 million T cells.

CDR1 is MDHEN and CDR2 is SYDVKM in the germline V gene. The CDR3 has 16 amino acids. V lost 6 bases and J 0 bases, leaving 15 bases between the germline ends. Comments on this clone: No antigen is known for it.

The PCR made use of 60 Vbeta and 13 Jbeta primers. Assay used: immunoSEQ multiplex PCR; TCRdb lists only in-frame clones, some missing. The table lists around 130,000 clones, around four fifths of them singletons. Overall study results and limits: The authors confirmed in vitro that three CMV-associated chains were specific for CMV antigens.

V usage is TRBV28 and J usage is TRBJ1-5, with a possible D match to TRBD1 (6 bases). What was sequenced was PBMCs. The clonotype was recovered from a man in his forties or fifties in good health and CMV-seronegative. CDR3 DNA sequence: TGTGCCAGCAGGATAGGGGGAGCTTATAGCAATCAGCCCCAGCATTTT. It codes for CASRIGGAYSNQPQHF.